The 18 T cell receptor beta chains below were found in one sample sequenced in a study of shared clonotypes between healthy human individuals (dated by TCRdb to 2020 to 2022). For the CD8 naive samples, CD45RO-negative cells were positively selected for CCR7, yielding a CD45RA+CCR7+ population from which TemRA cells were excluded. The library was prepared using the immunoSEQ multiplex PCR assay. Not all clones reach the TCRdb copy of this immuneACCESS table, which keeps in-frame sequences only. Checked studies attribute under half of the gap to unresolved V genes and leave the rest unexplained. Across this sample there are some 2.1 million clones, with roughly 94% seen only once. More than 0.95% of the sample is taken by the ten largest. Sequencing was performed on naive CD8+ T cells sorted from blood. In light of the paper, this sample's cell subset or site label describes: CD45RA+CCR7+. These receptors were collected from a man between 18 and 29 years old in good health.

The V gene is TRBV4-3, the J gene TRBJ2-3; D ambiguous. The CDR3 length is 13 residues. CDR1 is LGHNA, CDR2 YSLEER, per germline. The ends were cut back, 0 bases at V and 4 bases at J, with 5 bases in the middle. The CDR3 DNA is TGCGCCAGCAGCCAAGATAGCTCAGATACGCAGTATTTT. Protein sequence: CASSQDSSDTQYF.

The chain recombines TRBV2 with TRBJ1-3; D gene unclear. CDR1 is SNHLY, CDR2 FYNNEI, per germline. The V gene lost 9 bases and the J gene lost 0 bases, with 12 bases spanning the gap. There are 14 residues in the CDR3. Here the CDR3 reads CASIVLSSGNTIYF. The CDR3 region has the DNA TGTGCCAGTATAGTCCTGAGCTCTGGAAACACCATATATTTT.

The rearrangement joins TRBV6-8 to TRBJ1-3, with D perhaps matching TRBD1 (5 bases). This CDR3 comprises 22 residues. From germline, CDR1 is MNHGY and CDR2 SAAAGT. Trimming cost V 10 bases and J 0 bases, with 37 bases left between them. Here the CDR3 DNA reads TGTGCCACCAAACGCCAAGTGGGATGCCTCAAAGGGGCCAGGAGCTCTGGAAACACCATATATTTT. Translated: CATKRQVGCLKGARSSGNTIYF.

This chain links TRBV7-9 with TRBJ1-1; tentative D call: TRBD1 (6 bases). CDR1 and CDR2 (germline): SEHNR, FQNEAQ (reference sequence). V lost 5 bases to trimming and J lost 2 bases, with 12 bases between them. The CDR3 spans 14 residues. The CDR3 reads CASSQGQGNTEAFF. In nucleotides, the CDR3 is TGTGCCAGCAGCCAGGGGCAGGGAAACACTGAAGCTTTCTTT.

The DNA of the CDR3 is TGTGCCATCAGTGAGTCGTCGGCAGGCTGGGCTACAATAGGTGAGCAGTTCTTC. Its translation is CAISESSAGWATIGEQFF. The chain carries TRBV10-3 and TRBJ2-1; D gene unclear. The CDR3 sequence is 18 residues long. Trimming took off 0 bases at V and 9 bases at J, with 24 bases between the two ends. Germline loops: CDR1 ENHRY, CDR2 SYGVKD.

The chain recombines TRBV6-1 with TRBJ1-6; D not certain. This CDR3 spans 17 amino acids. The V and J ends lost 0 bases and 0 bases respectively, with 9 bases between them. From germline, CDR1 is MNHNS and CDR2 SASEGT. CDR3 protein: CASSEAGDNSYNSPLHF. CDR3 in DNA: TGTGCCAGCAGTGAAGCGGGTGATAACTCCTATAATTCACCCCTCCACTTT.

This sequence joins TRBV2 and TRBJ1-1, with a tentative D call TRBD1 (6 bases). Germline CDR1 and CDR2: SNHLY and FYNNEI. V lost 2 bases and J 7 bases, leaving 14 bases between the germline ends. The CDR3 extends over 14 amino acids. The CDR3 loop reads CASSERDTRGEAFF. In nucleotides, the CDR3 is TGTGCCAGCAGTGAAAGGGACACTCGAGGTGAAGCTTTCTTT.

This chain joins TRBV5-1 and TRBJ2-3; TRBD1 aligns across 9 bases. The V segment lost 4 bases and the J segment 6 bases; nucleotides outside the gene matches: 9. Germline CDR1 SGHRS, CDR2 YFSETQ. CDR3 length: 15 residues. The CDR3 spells CASSERPGTGDTQYF. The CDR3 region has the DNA TGCGCCAGCAGCGAGAGACCAGGGACAGGGGATACGCAGTATTTT. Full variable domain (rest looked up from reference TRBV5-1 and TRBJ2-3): KAGVTQTPRYLIKTRGQQVTLSCSPISGHRSVSWYQQTPGQGLQFLFEYFSETQRNKGNFPGRFSGRQFSNSRSEMNVSTLELGDSALYLCASSERPGTGDTQYFGPGTRLTVL.

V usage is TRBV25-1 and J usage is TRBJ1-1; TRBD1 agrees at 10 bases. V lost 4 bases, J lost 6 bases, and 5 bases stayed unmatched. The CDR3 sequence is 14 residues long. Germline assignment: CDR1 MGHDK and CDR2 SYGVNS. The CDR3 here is CASSAGQGMAEAFF. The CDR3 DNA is TGTGCCAGCAGTGCGGGACAGGGGATGGCTGAAGCTTTCTTT.

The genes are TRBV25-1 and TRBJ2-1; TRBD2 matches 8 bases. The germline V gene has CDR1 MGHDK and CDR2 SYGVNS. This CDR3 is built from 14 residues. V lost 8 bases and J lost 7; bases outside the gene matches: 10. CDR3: CASSTHSGVNEQFF. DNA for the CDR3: TGTGCCAGCTCTACTCATAGCGGGGTAAATGAGCAGTTCTTC.

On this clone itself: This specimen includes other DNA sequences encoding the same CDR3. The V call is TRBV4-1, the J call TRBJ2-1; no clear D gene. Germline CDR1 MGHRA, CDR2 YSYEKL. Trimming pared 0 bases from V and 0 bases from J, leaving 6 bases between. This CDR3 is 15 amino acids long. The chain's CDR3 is CASSQDQGSYNEQFF. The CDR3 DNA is TGCGCCAGCAGCCAAGATCAAGGCTCCTACAATGAGCAGTTCTTC.

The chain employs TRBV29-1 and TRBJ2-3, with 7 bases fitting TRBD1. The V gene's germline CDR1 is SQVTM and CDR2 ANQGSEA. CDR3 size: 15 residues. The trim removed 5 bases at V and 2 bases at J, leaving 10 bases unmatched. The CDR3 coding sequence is TGCAGCGTTTCCGGGAAAGGGGGCTTCACAGATACGCAGTATTTT. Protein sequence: CSVSGKGGFTDTQYF.

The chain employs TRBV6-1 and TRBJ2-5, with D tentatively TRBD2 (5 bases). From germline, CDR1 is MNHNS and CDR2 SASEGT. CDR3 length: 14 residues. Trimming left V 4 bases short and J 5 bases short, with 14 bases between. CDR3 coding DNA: TGTGCCAGCAGTGCCGGGAACTCCGGGGAGACCCAGTACTTC. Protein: CASSAGNSGETQYF.

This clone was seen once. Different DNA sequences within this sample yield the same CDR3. CDR3 sequence (DNA): TGTGCCAGCAGCCCGGACGGTAACACCGGGGAGCTGTTTTTT. Translation: CASSPDGNTGELFF. The chain uses TRBV9 and TRBJ2-2; D is unclear. V gave up 4 bases and J gave up 2 bases, with 9 bases separating them. The CDR3 runs 14 residues. The germline CDR1 and CDR2 sequences are SGDLS and YYNGEE.

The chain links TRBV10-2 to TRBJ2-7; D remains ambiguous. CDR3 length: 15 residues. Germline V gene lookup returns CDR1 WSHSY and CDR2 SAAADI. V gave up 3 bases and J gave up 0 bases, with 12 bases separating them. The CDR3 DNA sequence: TGCGCCAGCAGTGATAGGGCGGAGACCTCCTACGAGCAGTACTTC. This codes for CASSDRAETSYEQYF.

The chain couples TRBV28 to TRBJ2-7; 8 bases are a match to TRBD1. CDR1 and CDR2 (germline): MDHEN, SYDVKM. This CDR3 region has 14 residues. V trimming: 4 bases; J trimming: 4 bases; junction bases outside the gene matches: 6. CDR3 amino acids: CASSYGTGVYEQYF. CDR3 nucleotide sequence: TGTGCCAGCAGTTACGGGACAGGAGTTTACGAGCAGTACTTC.

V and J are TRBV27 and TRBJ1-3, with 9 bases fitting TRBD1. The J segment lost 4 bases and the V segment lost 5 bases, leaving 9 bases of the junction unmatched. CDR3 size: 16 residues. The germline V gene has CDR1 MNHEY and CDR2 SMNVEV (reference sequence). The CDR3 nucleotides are TGTGCCAGCAGTCCCTCGGGACAGGGAATCGGAAACACCATATATTTT. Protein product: CASSPSGQGIGNTIYF.

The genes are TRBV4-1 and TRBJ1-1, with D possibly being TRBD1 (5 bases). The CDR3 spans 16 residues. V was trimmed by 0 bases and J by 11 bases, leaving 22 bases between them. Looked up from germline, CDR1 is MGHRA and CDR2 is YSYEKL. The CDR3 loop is CASSQDIGTDLTGAFF. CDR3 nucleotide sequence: TGCGCCAGCAGCCAAGATATTGGGACGGATTTAACTGGGGCTTTCTTT.